Listed below are T cell receptor beta chains from one sample, sequenced in a study of cytomegalovirus exposure and HLA in healthy donors. The table came from immunoSEQ multiplex PCR; TCRdb's copy has only in-frame clones and leaves some out. The table records about 160,000 clones, 63% of them present only once. Sequencing input: PBMCs. The receptors come from a woman aged 55-70 years in good health and CMV-seropositive. CDR3s include the opening cysteine and the closing phenylalanine or tryptophan. A D gene is named only where the DNA matches it firmly. The listing skips clone size in some rows; elsewhere it reads once, few, many or a size class.

cdr3_aa: CASIKEGYEQYF
cdr3_nt: TGTGCCAGCATCAAGGAGGGCTACGAGCAGTACTTC
clone_size: .
v_call: TRBV6-1
d_call: .
j_call: TRBJ2-7

cdr3_aa: CASSPFGGANQPQHF
cdr3_nt: TGTGCCAGCAGCCCCTTCGGGGGGGCAAATCAGCCCCAGCATTTT
clone_size: .
v_call: TRBV7-2
d_call: .
j_call: TRBJ1-5

cdr3_aa: CASSPGLAPRGETQYF
cdr3_nt: TGTGCCAGTAGTCCGGGACTAGCCCCCAGAGGAGAGACCCAGTACTTC
clone_size: once
v_call: TRBV19
d_call: TRBD2
j_call: TRBJ2-5

cdr3_aa: CASNRDRANYGYTF
cdr3_nt: TGTGCCAGCAACCGGGACAGGGCTAACTATGGCTACACCTTC
clone_size: .
v_call: TRBV2
d_call: TRBD1
j_call: TRBJ1-2

cdr3_aa: CASGAGRTDTQYF
cdr3_nt: TGCGCCAGCGGGGCGGGGCGCACAGATACGCAGTATTTT
clone_size: .
v_call: TRBV4-3
d_call: .
j_call: TRBJ2-3

cdr3_aa: CASSFNQGANGNTIYF
cdr3_nt: TGCGCCAGCAGCTTCAATCAGGGGGCTAACGGAAACACCATATATTTT
clone_size: .
v_call: TRBV5-1
d_call: TRBD1
j_call: TRBJ1-3

cdr3_aa: CASSQDNAGRAPAYNEQFF
cdr3_nt: TGTGCCAGCAGCCAAGATAACGCCGGGAGGGCCCCGGCCTACAATGAGCAGTTCTTC
clone_size: few
v_call: TRBV4-2
d_call: TRBD2
j_call: TRBJ2-1

cdr3_aa: CASSSTSGSSEQFF
cdr3_nt: TGTGCCAGCAGTTCTACTAGCGGGAGTAGTGAGCAGTTCTTC
clone_size: few
v_call: TRBV7-3
d_call: TRBD2
j_call: TRBJ2-1

cdr3_aa: CGTGSNYGYTF
cdr3_nt: TGCGGGACAGGGAGTAACTATGGCTACACCTTC
clone_size: .
v_call: TRBV19
d_call: TRBD1
j_call: TRBJ1-2

cdr3_aa: CASSETSGRTDTQYF
cdr3_nt: TGCGCCAGCAGTGAGACTAGCGGGAGGACAGATACGCAGTATTTT
clone_size: .
v_call: TRBV10-2
d_call: TRBD2
j_call: TRBJ2-3

cdr3_aa: CAINAGANYGYTF
cdr3_nt: TGTGCCATCAACGCAGGGGCTAACTATGGCTACACCTTC
clone_size: .
v_call: TRBV10-3
d_call: .
j_call: TRBJ1-2

cdr3_aa: CASRVSGTTGELFF
cdr3_nt: TGTGCCAGCAGGGTTAGCGGGACCACCGGGGAGCTGTTTTTT
clone_size: .
v_call: TRBV28
d_call: TRBD2
j_call: TRBJ2-2

cdr3_aa: CASSMGGRSKNIQYF
cdr3_nt: TGTGCCAGTAGTATGGGGGGACGGTCCAAAAACATTCAGTACTTC
clone_size: .
v_call: TRBV19
d_call: .
j_call: TRBJ2-4

cdr3_aa: CASSDNEQFF
cdr3_nt: TGTGCCAGTTCCGACAATGAGCAGTTCTTC
clone_size: .
v_call: TRBV2
d_call: .
j_call: TRBJ2-1

cdr3_aa: CASTRGDGYTF
cdr3_nt: TGTGCCAGCACACGCGGAGATGGCTACACCTTC
clone_size: medium-sized
v_call: TRBV2
d_call: .
j_call: TRBJ1-2

cdr3_aa: CASMSGPNTGELFF
cdr3_nt: TGTGCCAGTATGTCTGGGCCGAACACCGGGGAGCTGTTTTTT
clone_size: .
v_call: TRBV19
d_call: .
j_call: TRBJ2-2

cdr3_aa: CASSSPGGRGSYNEQFF
cdr3_nt: TGCGCCAGCAGCTCCCCTGGCGGGAGAGGCTCCTACAATGAGCAGTTCTTC
clone_size: .
v_call: TRBV5-1
d_call: TRBD2
j_call: TRBJ2-1

cdr3_aa: CASSETSGRSEQFF
cdr3_nt: TGTGCCAGCAGCGAGACTAGCGGGAGAAGTGAGCAGTTCTTC
clone_size: .
v_call: TRBV7-9
d_call: TRBD2
j_call: TRBJ2-1

cdr3_aa: CASSFSRTSGRGVAKNIQYF
cdr3_nt: TGTGCCAGCAGTTTTTCCCGGACTAGCGGGAGGGGGGTAGCCAAAAACATTCAGTACTTC
clone_size: .
v_call: TRBV28
d_call: TRBD2
j_call: TRBJ2-4

cdr3_aa: CASSLVRGSDYGYTF
cdr3_nt: TGTGCCAGCAGCTTAGTAAGGGGTAGTGACTATGGCTACACCTTC
clone_size: .
v_call: TRBV11-2
d_call: .
j_call: TRBJ1-2

cdr3_aa: CASSQGGQGGFGEQFF
cdr3_nt: TGCGCCAGCAGCCAGGGTGGGCAGGGGGGCTTTGGTGAGCAGTTCTTC
clone_size: .
v_call: TRBV4-3
d_call: .
j_call: TRBJ2-1

cdr3_aa: CASSFFLRGSPMDEQYF
cdr3_nt: TGTGCCAGCAGTTTCTTTCTTCGCGGGAGCCCTATGGACGAGCAGTACTTC
clone_size: .
v_call: TRBV28
d_call: TRBD2
j_call: TRBJ2-7

cdr3_aa: CASAPPGISYNEQFF
cdr3_nt: TGTGCCAGTGCGCCCCCAGGGATCTCTTACAATGAGCAGTTCTTC
clone_size: .
v_call: TRBV19
d_call: .
j_call: TRBJ2-1

cdr3_aa: CASSHPAPRQGYNEQFF
cdr3_nt: TGCGCCAGCAGCCACCCCGCCCCGAGACAGGGGTACAATGAGCAGTTCTTC
clone_size: .
v_call: TRBV4-1
d_call: TRBD1
j_call: TRBJ2-1

cdr3_aa: CASSPAGARVDEQYF
cdr3_nt: TGTGCCAGCAGCCCAGCGGGAGCTCGAGTCGACGAGCAGTACTTC
clone_size: .
v_call: TRBV6-6
d_call: TRBD2
j_call: TRBJ2-7

cdr3_aa: CASSPGVGFGELFF
cdr3_nt: TGTGCCAGCAGCCCCGGGGTAGGGTTCGGGGAGCTGTTTTTT
clone_size: .
v_call: TRBV7-3
d_call: .
j_call: TRBJ2-2

cdr3_aa: CASSVGSGSVSSTQYF
cdr3_nt: TGTGCCAGCAGTGTGGGCAGCGGGAGTGTAAGTAGTACGCAGTATTTT
clone_size: .
v_call: TRBV27
d_call: TRBD2
j_call: TRBJ2-3

cdr3_aa: CAWSKGTGGGEQYF
cdr3_nt: TGTGCCTGGAGTAAGGGGACAGGGGGCGGCGAGCAGTACTTC
clone_size: .
v_call: TRBV30
d_call: TRBD1
j_call: TRBJ2-7

cdr3_aa: CASSLSSTGELFF
cdr3_nt: TGTGCCAGCAGTTTGTCGAGCACCGGGGAGCTGTTTTTT
clone_size: .
v_call: TRBV27
d_call: .
j_call: TRBJ2-2

cdr3_aa: CASSLSHVLAGVWDTQYF
cdr3_nt: TGTGCCAGCAGCTTAAGCCACGTACTAGCGGGAGTATGGGATACGCAGTATTTT
clone_size: .
v_call: TRBV7-6
d_call: TRBD2
j_call: TRBJ2-3

cdr3_aa: CASSLTGGSSYEQYF
cdr3_nt: TGCGCCAGCAGCTTGACCGGGGGGTCCTCCTACGAGCAGTACTTC
clone_size: few
v_call: TRBV5-1
d_call: TRBD2
j_call: TRBJ2-7

cdr3_aa: CASSPQGNPYEQYF
cdr3_nt: TGTGCCAGCAGCCCTCAGGGTAACCCCTACGAGCAGTACTTC
clone_size: few
v_call: TRBV9
d_call: .
j_call: TRBJ2-7

cdr3_aa: CASSQGSRGRGNQPQHF
cdr3_nt: TGCGCCAGCAGCCAAGGAAGCAGGGGTAGAGGCAATCAGCCCCAGCATTTT
clone_size: .
v_call: TRBV4-3
d_call: .
j_call: TRBJ1-5

cdr3_aa: CASSQDKVGSHTEAFF
cdr3_nt: TGTGCCAGCAGCCAAGATAAGGTGGGCAGCCACACTGAAGCTTTCTTT
clone_size: .
v_call: TRBV4-2
d_call: .
j_call: TRBJ1-1

cdr3_aa: CASSGQAIGTQYF
cdr3_nt: TGTGCCAGCAGTGGACAGGCGATCGGGACCCAGTACTTC
clone_size: .
v_call: TRBV28
d_call: TRBD1
j_call: TRBJ2-5